The 26 T cell receptor beta chains given below trace back to one sample, sequenced in a study of shared clonotypes between healthy human individuals. Positive CCR7 selection of CD45RO-negative cells yielded the naive CD8 cells, and terminally differentiated effector memory CD45RA+ cells were excluded. Sequencing used immunoSEQ multiplex PCR; TCRdb keeps in-frame clones, though not all of them. The sample contains some 580,000 clones, 98% of which appear only once. Sample: naive CD8+ T cells sorted from blood. These receptors were collected from a man between 25 and 39 years old in good health.

V gene TRBV7-2 combines with J gene TRBJ2-3; 10 bases match TRBD2. The CDR3 sequence is 15 residues long. J was trimmed by 7 bases and V by 5 bases; bases with no gene match: 9. Germline V lookup: CDR1 SGHTA, CDR2 FQGNSA. This chain's CDR3 is CASSPSGGGGYTQYF. The DNA for the CDR3 is TGTGCCAGCAGCCCTAGCGGGGGTGGCGGATATACGCAGTATTTT.

The rearrangement links TRBV2 to TRBJ2-7; D may be TRBD1 or TRBD2 (6 bases each). From germline, CDR1 is SNHLY and CDR2 FYNNEI. CDR3 length: 12 residues. V was cut by 7 bases and J by 3 bases, with 10 bases left in between. The CDR3 sequence: CASKGGVYEQYF. CDR3 bases: TGTGCCAGCAAGGGGGGTGTCTACGAGCAGTACTTC.

The gene calls are TRBV28 and TRBJ2-7; 11 positions agree with TRBD1. The CDR3 contains 14 residues. Germline V gives CDR1 MDHEN, CDR2 SYDVKM. After removal of 6 bases from V and 0 bases from J, the junction contained 1 base not matched to a gene. The CDR3 DNA follows: TGTGCCAGCAGCGGGACAGGGGGCTCCTACGAGCAGTACTTC. It translates to CASSGTGGSYEQYF. Complete variable domain (other parts from reference TRBV28 and TRBJ2-7): DVKVTQSSRYLVKRTGEKVFLECVQDMDHENMFWYRQDPGLGLRLIYFSYDVKMKEKGDIPEGYSVSREKKERFSLILESASTNQTSMYLCASSGTGGSYEQYFGPGTRLTVT.

The V and J genes are TRBV10-3 and TRBJ2-7, with 8 bases matching TRBD1. CDR1 ENHRY and CDR2 SYGVKD come from the germline V gene. V shed 9 bases, J shed 4 bases, and the junction held 11 bases outside the gene matches. The CDR3 sequence is 14 residues long. CDR3 sequence reads: CAISQSGGRYEQYF. CDR3 nucleotides: TGTGCCATTTCGCAGTCAGGGGGCCGGTACGAGCAGTACTTC.

The table lists this clone with a count of one. J is TRBJ2-3 and V is TRBV11-2, with 9 bases that match TRBD1. CDR1 is SGHAT and CDR2 is FQNNGV in the germline V gene. V shed 5 bases and J 5 bases; nucleotides not matched to a gene: 5. The CDR3 totals 14 residues. The CDR3 bases are TGTGCCAGCAGCGGAAGACAGGGGGGAGATACGCAGTATTTT. It yields the protein CASSGRQGGDTQYF.

Concerning this clone: Its ends do not fully match the called genes, so a read error is possible. This CDR3 is also generated by other DNA sequences in the sample. The gene calls are TRBV2 and TRBJ2-7; tentatively, D is TRBD2 (6 bases). This CDR3 has 11 amino acids. The V gene's germline CDR1 is SNHLY and CDR2 FYNNEI. The CDR3 sequence is CASTGSYEQYF. CDR3 nucleotide sequence: TGCGCCAGCACCGGGAGCTACGAGCAGTACTTC.

The chain couples TRBV15 to TRBJ1-2; D not resolved. The CDR3 runs 11 residues. The germline gives CDR1 LNHNV, CDR2 YYDKDF (reference sequence). The V and J ends lost 6 bases and 6 bases respectively, with 8 bases between them. CDR3: CATREMNGYTF. As DNA, the CDR3 is TGTGCCACCAGGGAGATGAATGGCTACACCTTC.

V usage is TRBV7-9 and J usage is TRBJ1-5; a possible D gene is TRBD1 (5 bases). Germline CDR1 SEHNR, CDR2 FQNEAQ (reference sequence). The CDR3 spans 16 residues. V was cut by 1 base and J by 2 bases, with 12 bases left in between. CDR3 nucleotide sequence: TGTGCCAGCAGCTTAGATCCAGGGTATGGCAATCAGCCCCAGCATTTT. It codes for CASSLDPGYGNQPQHF.

This sequence joins TRBV27 and TRBJ1-5, with 9 bases aligning to TRBD1. This CDR3 is 14 amino acids long. Germline V gives CDR1 MNHEY, CDR2 SMNVEV (reference sequence). The trim removed 5 bases at V and 6 bases at J, leaving 5 bases unmatched. The CDR3 DNA reads as TGTGCCAGCAGTACAGGGGGCATGGGTCAGCCCCAGCATTTT. It translates to CASSTGGMGQPQHF.

The chain employs TRBV7-2 and TRBJ2-1, with a tentative D call TRBD2 (5 bases). This CDR3 has 16 amino acids. Trimming pared 1 base from V and 1 base from J, leaving 11 bases between. Looked up from germline, CDR1 is SGHTA and CDR2 is FQGNSA. The CDR3 protein is CASSLGTFLSYNEQFF. The CDR3 region has the DNA TGTGCCAGCAGCTTAGGGACTTTTCTTTCCTACAATGAGCAGTTCTTC.

The rearrangement links TRBV5-1 to TRBJ2-7, with TRBD1 matching over 10 bases. The V gene end was trimmed by 0 bases and the J gene end by 4 bases; junction bases not matched to a gene: 7. This CDR3 is built from 16 residues. CDR1 is SGHRS and CDR2 is YFSETQ in the germline V gene. The DNA for the CDR3 is TGCGCCAGCAGCTTGGCCAAGGGGGACAGGGGTTACGAGCAGTACTTC. Amino acids: CASSLAKGDRGYEQYF.

This rearrangement joins TRBV28 to TRBJ2-7, with D maybe TRBD2 (6 bases). Germline lookup yields CDR1 MDHEN and CDR2 SYDVKM. Trimming stripped 11 bases from V and 6 bases from J, with 14 bases between. The length of the CDR3 is 11 residues. CDR3 sequence reads: CASEGKGEQYF. The CDR3 DNA sequence: TGTGCCTCGGAGGGAAAGGGCGAGCAGTACTTC.

The chain combines TRBV19 with TRBJ2-7; 12 nucleotides line up with TRBD2. The V gene's germline CDR1 is LNHDA and CDR2 SQIVND (reference sequence). V gave up 4 bases and J gave up 5 bases; unmatched junction bases: 6. The CDR3 is 15 residues long. CDR3 region: CASSRRTSGINEQYF. In nucleotides, the CDR3 is TGTGCCAGTAGTAGACGGACTAGCGGGATTAACGAGCAGTACTTC.

This clone was seen just once. CDR3 amino acids: CASSLEGGGQPQHF. The CDR3 region has the DNA TGTGCCAGCAGCTTGGAAGGGGGCGGTCAGCCCCAGCATTTT. The V call is TRBV5-5, the J call TRBJ1-5, with 7 nucleotides matching TRBD1. CDR1 SGHKS and CDR2 YYEKEE come from the germline V gene (reference sequence). The trim removed 0 bases at V and 6 bases at J, leaving 3 bases unmatched. CDR3 length: 14 amino acids.

The gene calls are TRBV15 and TRBJ1-1; no clear D gene. The germline V and J ends were trimmed by 4 bases and 0 bases, with 0 bases remaining between them. The length of the CDR3 is 11 residues. Germline values: CDR1 LNHNV, CDR2 YYDKDF (reference sequence). CDR3 DNA sequence: TGTGCCACCAGCATGAACACTGAAGCTTTCTTT. Amino acid sequence: CATSMNTEAFF.

This chain connects TRBV27 to TRBJ2-3; the D is unclear. The CDR3 runs 14 residues. V dropped 4 bases and J dropped 0 bases, with 8 bases sitting between them. CDR1 and CDR2 from the germline V gene are MNHEY and SMNVEV (reference sequence). CDR3 nucleotides: TGTGCCAGCAGTTCCCCTCAGAGCACAGATACGCAGTATTTT. Translated, it gives CASSSPQSTDTQYF.

This sequence joins TRBV2 and TRBJ1-5; D perhaps matches TRBD1 (5 bases). V lost 3 bases and J 5 bases, leaving 8 bases between the germline ends. The CDR3 length is 13 residues. Germline-derived CDR1 and CDR2 are SNHLY and FYNNEI. CDR3 region: CASSDRDHQPQHF. The CDR3 nucleotides are TGTGCCAGCAGTGACAGGGATCATCAGCCCCAGCATTTT.

This clone was seen only once. The chain joins TRBV5-1 to TRBJ2-2; TRBD2 agrees at 8 bases. The CDR3 consists of 16 residues. Trimming removed 4 bases from V and 3 bases from J; junction bases left unmatched: 8. The germline gives CDR1 SGHRS, CDR2 YFSETQ. The CDR3 bases are TGCGCCAGCAGCACGACCGGGAGGGGGTACACCGGGGAGCTGTTTTTT. Its protein product is CASSTTGRGYTGELFF.

The rearrangement links TRBV4-1 to TRBJ2-5; TRBD2 matches 10 bases. There are 15 residues in the CDR3. From germline, CDR1 is MGHRA and CDR2 YSYEKL. The J segment lost 6 bases and the V segment lost 0 bases, leaving 4 bases of the junction unmatched. Here the CDR3 reads CASSQESGRAQTQYF. CDR3 bases: TGCGCCAGCAGCCAAGAAAGCGGGAGGGCGCAGACCCAGTACTTC.

This clone appeared a single time. V usage is TRBV27 and J usage is TRBJ1-5; D might be TRBD1 (6 bases). The CDR3 loop spans 15 amino acids. Germline loops: CDR1 MNHEY, CDR2 SMNVEV (reference sequence). V was trimmed by 7 bases and J by 7 bases, leaving 20 bases between them. The CDR3 nucleotides are TGTGCCAGCATTCGGGGGCAGGGAAATTGGCAGCCCCAGCATTTT. Translated: CASIRGQGNWQPQHF.

This clone showed up just once. The chain employs TRBV5-1 and TRBJ2-3; the D gene could be TRBD1 or TRBD2 (7 bases each). Trimming took 4 bases from V and 0 from J, leaving 12 bases between them. CDR3 length equals 15 residues. Germline CDR1 and CDR2: SGHRS and YFSETQ. CDR3 sequence: CASSVQGGSTDTQYF. The CDR3 DNA sequence: TGCGCCAGCAGCGTCCAGGGGGGGAGCACAGATACGCAGTATTTT.

The chain combines TRBV7-9 with TRBJ2-7; the D is unclear. V lost 5 bases to trimming and J lost 4 bases, with 9 bases between them. This CDR3 region has 12 residues. CDR1 SEHNR and CDR2 FQNEAQ come from the germline V gene (reference sequence). For the CDR3, the DNA is TGTGCCAGCAGCCCGAACGGTTACGAGCAGTACTTC. Amino acid sequence: CASSPNGYEQYF.

The V gene is TRBV7-2, the J gene TRBJ2-3; D possibly corresponds to TRBD2 (6 bases). Trimming shortened V by 5 bases and J by 0 bases, and 9 bases separated the two germline ends. Germline V gene data show CDR1 as SGHTA and CDR2 as FQGNSA. This CDR3 is 14 amino acids long. CDR3 amino acids: CASSPSGSTDTQYF. DNA of the CDR3: TGTGCCAGCAGCCCCAGCGGGAGCACAGATACGCAGTATTTT.

This rearrangement joins TRBV19 to TRBJ2-7, with a possible D match to TRBD1 (6 bases). Looked up from germline, CDR1 is LNHDA and CDR2 is SQIVND (reference sequence). V was clipped by 4 bases and J by 3 bases, with 10 bases between them. This CDR3 region has 13 residues. As DNA, the CDR3 is TGTGCCAGTAGTAAACAGGGCGGCTACGAGCAGTACTTC. Residues: CASSKQGGYEQYF.

This chain uses TRBV18 with TRBJ1-5; D uncertain. V was trimmed by 5 bases and J by 7 bases, leaving 12 bases between them. CDR1 is KGHSH, CDR2 LQKENI, per germline. CDR3 length: 13 residues. CDR3 bases: TGTGCCAGCTCAAGATCACGGAACCAGCCCCAGCATTTT. The encoded protein is CASSRSRNQPQHF. The full variable domain, its missing parts supplied by reference TRBV18 and TRBJ1-5, is NAGVMQNPRHLVRRRGQEARLRCSPMKGHSHVYWYRQLPEEGLKFMVYLQKENIIDESGMPKERFSAEFPKEGPSILRIQQVVRGDSAAYFCASSRSRNQPQHFGDGTRLSIL.

The genes are TRBV7-6 and TRBJ2-7; 10 bases line up with TRBD2. The CDR3 loop spans 16 amino acids. J was trimmed by 2 bases and V by 5 bases; bases with no gene match: 9. Per germline, CDR1 SGHVS and CDR2 FNYEAQ. This CDR3 reads CASSPALAGDTYEQYF. Here the CDR3 DNA reads TGTGCCAGCAGCCCCGCGCTAGCGGGGGACACCTACGAGCAGTACTTC. Looking up the rest from reference TRBV7-6 and TRBJ2-7 gives the full variable domain: GAGVSQSPRYKVTKRGQDVALRCDPISGHVSLYWYRQALGQGPEFLTYFNYEAQQDKSGLPNDRFSAERPEGSISTLTIQRTEQRDSAMYRCASSPALAGDTYEQYFGPGTRLTVT.